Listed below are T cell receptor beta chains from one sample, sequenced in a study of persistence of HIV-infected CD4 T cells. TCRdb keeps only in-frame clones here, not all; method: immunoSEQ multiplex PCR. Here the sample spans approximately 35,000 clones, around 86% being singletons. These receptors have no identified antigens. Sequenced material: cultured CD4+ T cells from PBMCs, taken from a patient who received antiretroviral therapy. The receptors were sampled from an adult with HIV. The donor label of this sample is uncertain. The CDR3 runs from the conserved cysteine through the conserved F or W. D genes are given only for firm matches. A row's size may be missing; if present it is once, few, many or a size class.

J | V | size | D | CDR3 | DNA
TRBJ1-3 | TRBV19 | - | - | CASNTGSSGNTIYF | TGTGCCAGTAATACAGGGAGCTCTGGAAACACCATATATTTT
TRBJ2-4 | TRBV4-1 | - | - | CASSQVGRSQPGRNIQYF | TGCGCCAGCAGCCAAGTTGGAAGGTCCCAGCCCGGGAGAAACATTCAGTACTTC
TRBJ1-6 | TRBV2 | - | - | CASSDTGTGSPLHF | TGTGCCAGCAGTGACACAGGTACGGGTTCACCCCTCCACTTT
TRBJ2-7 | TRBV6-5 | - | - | CASSYARSRTAYEQYF | TGTGCCAGCAGTTACGCGAGAAGCAGGACCGCCTACGAGCAGTACTTC
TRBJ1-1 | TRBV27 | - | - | CASSPRRGWAWAEAFF | TGTGCCAGCAGTCCACGGAGGGGCTGGGCCTGGGCTGAAGCTTTCTTT
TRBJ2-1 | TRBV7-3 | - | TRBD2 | CASSRGTSGGEQFF | TGTGCCAGCAGCCGAGGGACTAGCGGGGGCGAGCAGTTCTTC
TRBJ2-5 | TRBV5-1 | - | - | CASSLRETQYF | TGCGCCAGCAGCTTGCGAGAGACCCAGTACTTC
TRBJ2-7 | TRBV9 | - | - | CASSAGGLGYEQYF | TGTGCCAGCAGCGCTGGGGGGTTGGGCTACGAGCAGTACTTC
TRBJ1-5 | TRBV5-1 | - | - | CASSWRGDGNQPQHF | TGCGCCAGCAGCTGGAGGGGAGATGGCAATCAGCCCCAGCATTTT
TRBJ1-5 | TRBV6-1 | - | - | CASSDKHVQVSNQPQHF | TGTGCCAGCAGTGACAAACACGTACAGGTTAGCAATCAGCCCCAGCATTTT
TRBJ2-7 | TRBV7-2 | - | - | CASSLAGVSYEQYF | TGTGCCAGCAGCTTAGCGGGGGTATCGTACGAGCAGTACTTC
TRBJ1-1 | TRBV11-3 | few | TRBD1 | CASSTYGQGAKAFF | TGTGCCAGCAGCACCTACGGACAGGGGGCGAAAGCTTTCTTT
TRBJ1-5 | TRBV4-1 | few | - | CASSGLYNQPQHF | TGCGCCAGCAGCGGGCTATACAATCAGCCCCAGCATTTT
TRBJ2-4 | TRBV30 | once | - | CAWSHPGGRNIQYF | TGTGCCTGGAGTCACCCAGGAGGCAGGAACATTCAGTACTTC
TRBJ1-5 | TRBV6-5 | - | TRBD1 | CASSYTQGRPQHF | TGTGCCAGCAGTTACACACAGGGGCGGCCCCAGCATTTT
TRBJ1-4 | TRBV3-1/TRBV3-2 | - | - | CASSQAAIGSEKLFF | TGTGCCAGCAGCCAAGCTGCAATAGGAAGTGAAAAACTGTTTTTT
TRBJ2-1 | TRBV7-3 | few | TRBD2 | CASSLTGGNYNEQFF | TGTGCCAGCAGCTTAACGGGGGGGAATTACAATGAGCAGTTCTTC
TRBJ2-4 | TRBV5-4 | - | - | CASTYSGIQYF | TGTGCCAGCACCTATAGTGGAATTCAGTACTTC
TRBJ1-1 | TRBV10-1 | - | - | CASSRDPNTEAFF | TGCGCCAGCAGCCGGGATCCGAACACTGAAGCTTTCTTT
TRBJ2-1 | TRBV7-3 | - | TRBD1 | CASSLRAGTESYNEQFF | TGTGCCAGCAGCTTAAGGGCTGGGACAGAGTCCTACAATGAGCAGTTCTTC
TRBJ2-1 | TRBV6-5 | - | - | CASSYDGGKDEQFF | TGTGCCAGCAGTTATGACGGGGGCAAGGATGAGCAGTTCTTC
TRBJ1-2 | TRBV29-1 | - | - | CSVGNEAYGYTF | TGCAGCGTTGGGAACGAAGCCTATGGCTACACCTTC
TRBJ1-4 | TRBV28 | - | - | CASSFFVGELFF | TGTGCCAGCAGTTTTTTTGTCGGGGAACTGTTTTTT
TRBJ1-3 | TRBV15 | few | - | CATSRDWGPGNTIYF | TGTGCCACCAGCAGAGATTGGGGTCCGGGAAACACCATATATTTT
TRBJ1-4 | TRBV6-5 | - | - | CASRSPNEKLFF | TGTGCCAGCAGGTCGCCTAATGAAAAACTGTTTTTT
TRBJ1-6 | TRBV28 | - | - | CASSPTGRFLYNSPLHF | TGTGCCAGCAGCCCAACCGGACGATTCCTCTATAATTCACCCCTCCACTTT
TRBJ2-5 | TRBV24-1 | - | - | CATSDPGRSQETQYF | TGTGCCACCAGTGACCCTGGACGGAGCCAAGAGACCCAGTACTTC
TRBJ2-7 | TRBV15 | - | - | CATSRDRGRYEQYF | TGTGCCACCAGCAGAGATCGAGGGAGGTACGAGCAGTACTTC
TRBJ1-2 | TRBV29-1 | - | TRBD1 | CSVSQGEYGYTF | TGCAGCGTTTCACAGGGGGAGTATGGCTACACCTTC
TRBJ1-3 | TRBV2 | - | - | CASSEVGHQPGNTIYF | TGTGCCAGCAGTGAAGTGGGGCACCAACCAGGGAACACCATATATTTT
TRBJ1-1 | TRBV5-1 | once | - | CASSVGPLKDTEAFF | TGCGCCAGTAGCGTGGGACCCTTGAAGGACACTGAAGCTTTCTTT
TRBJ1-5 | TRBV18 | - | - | CASSPRAGNQPQHF | TGTGCCAGCTCACCCCGGGCTGGCAATCAGCCCCAGCATTTT
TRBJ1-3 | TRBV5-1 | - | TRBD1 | CASSLAGDSGNTIYF | TGCGCCAGCAGCTTAGCAGGGGACAGTGGAAACACCATATATTTT
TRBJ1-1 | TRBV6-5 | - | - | CASTGVMNTEAFF | TGTGCCAGCACCGGGGTCATGAACACTGAAGCTTTCTTT
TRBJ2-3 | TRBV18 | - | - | CASSPPKVRTSRDPDTQYF | TGTGCCAGCTCACCACCGAAGGTTAGAACCTCCCGCGACCCAGATACGCAGTATTTT
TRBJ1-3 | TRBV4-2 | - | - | CASSRPTPTVSTIYF | TGTGCCAGCAGCCGACCCACCCCGACAGTTTCCACCATATATTTT
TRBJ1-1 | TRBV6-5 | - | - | CASRLALGSAFF | TGTGCCAGCAGGTTGGCTTTGGGATCGGCTTTCTTT
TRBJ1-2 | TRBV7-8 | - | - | CASSKGDGGKRGYTF | TGTGCCAGCAGCAAGGGTGACGGGGGAAAACGCGGCTACACCTTC
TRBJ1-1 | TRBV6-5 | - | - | CAVGRQPDTEAFF | TGTGCCGTGGGTAGGCAGCCAGACACTGAAGCTTTCTTT
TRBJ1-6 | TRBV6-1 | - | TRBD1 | CASSQGARETSPLHF | TGTGCCAGCAGTCAGGGGGCCAGGGAAACCTCACCCCTCCACTTT
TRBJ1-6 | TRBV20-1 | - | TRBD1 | CSASGGTDYNSPLHF | TGCAGTGCTAGTGGGGGGACAGATTATAATTCACCCCTCCACTTT
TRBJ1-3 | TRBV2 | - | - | CASSDGHPEASGNTIYF | TGTGCCAGCAGTGACGGACACCCGGAGGCCTCTGGAAACACCATATATTTT
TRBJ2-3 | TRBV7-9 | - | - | CASSPLGQGPTDTQYF | TGTGCCAGCAGCCCCTTAGGCCAGGGTCCCACAGATACGCAGTATTTT
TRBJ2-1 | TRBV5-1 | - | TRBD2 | CASSASGGHNEQFF | TGCGCCAGCAGCGCTAGCGGGGGACACAATGAGCAGTTCTTC
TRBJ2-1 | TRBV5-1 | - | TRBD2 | CASRASGSSYNEQFF | TGCGCCAGCAGGGCTAGCGGGAGCTCCTACAATGAGCAGTTCTTC
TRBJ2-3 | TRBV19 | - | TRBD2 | CASSIGPLPGGGTDTQYF | TGTGCCAGTAGTATAGGCCCCCTACCCGGGGGGGGCACAGATACGCAGTATTTT
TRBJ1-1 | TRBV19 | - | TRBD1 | CATTDRGLLKAFF | TGTGCCACCACAGACAGGGGGCTCCTAAAAGCTTTCTTT
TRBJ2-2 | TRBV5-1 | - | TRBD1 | CASNPTGASGGELFF | TGCGCCAGCAACCCAACAGGGGCGTCCGGCGGGGAGCTGTTTTTT
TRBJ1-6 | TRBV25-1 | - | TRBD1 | CASSDGTGSNSPLHF | TGTGCCAGCAGTGACGGGACAGGGAGTAATTCACCCCTCCACTTT
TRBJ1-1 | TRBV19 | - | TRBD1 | CATKGQGASEAFF | TGTGCCACCAAAGGACAGGGCGCTTCTGAAGCTTTCTTT
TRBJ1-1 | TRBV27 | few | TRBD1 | CASRSTGTRTEAFF | TGTGCCAGCCGCTCGACAGGGACGAGGACTGAAGCTTTCTTT
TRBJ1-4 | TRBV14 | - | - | CASSRGDMGNEKLFF | TGTGCCAGCAGCCGTGGGGACATGGGAAATGAAAAACTGTTTTTT
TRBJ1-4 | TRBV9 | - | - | CASSEGTLGGEKLFF | TGTGCCAGCAGCGAGGGGACGTTAGGGGGTGAAAAACTGTTTTTT
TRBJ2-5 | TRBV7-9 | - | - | CASSFRIQETQYF | TGTGCCAGCAGCTTCAGGATCCAAGAGACCCAGTACTTC